This T cell receptor beta chain appears in the sequencing data of a study of TET2 disruption in CD19-targeted CAR T cells listed by TCRdb under 2018. For context, the study as a whole: Sample numbers were set by the original clinical trial design and sample availability, with no additional inclusion criteria.

The immunoSEQ assay was used for deep sequencing of the TCR beta chain. As for how the authors treated the data: Only productive TCR beta rearrangements went into calculating clonotype frequencies. TCRdb limited this immuneACCESS table to in-frame rearrangements with V and J called. A share of clones is missing; checked studies link under half to unresolved V genes, and the rest is unexplained. V, J and clone size are taken as reported in that table, and D and trimming were inferred from the DNA itself. The table for this sample records roughly 26,000 clones. The biggest ten clones account for less than 2% of the sample. Results and caveats for the whole study, not just this receptor: The conclusions about the patient's CAR T cells were based on extensive analysis of only one subject.

Notes on this clone: Its antigen remains undetermined. The read gets to within 3 residues of the CDR3 end, and the germline J gene fills in the rest. This CDR3 is also generated by other DNA sequences in the sample.

The treatment or condition label of this sample denotes: autologous CTL019 cells: CD19 CAR with 4-1BB and CD3 zeta domains. TCR zeta and 4-1BB costimulatory signaling domains were incorporated into the CD19 CAR. Leukapheresis was used to collect T cells from peripheral blood for manufacturing CTL019. The DNeasy Blood and Tissue Kit was used to extract genomic DNA from pre-infusion T cells, peripheral blood, or sorted post-infusion T cells. The germline V gene supplies CDR1 SGHTS and CDR2 YDEGEE. The CDR3 holds 13 amino acids from the cysteine to the phenylalanine. The DNA has 30 bases, all within the CDR3, and is read from base 1.

The chain links TRBV5-8 with TRBJ1-2; D gene: possibly TRBD1, on 6 matching bases. The input for sequencing was CD8- CAR+ T cells sorted from cultured blood T cells, taken for CD19 CAR T cell therapy. This specimen's cell subset or site label, interpreted: CD8-negative CAR-positive T cells from the infusion product. This TCR was sampled from an older man with chronic lymphocytic leukemia. The CDR3 bases that were read are TGTGCCAGCAGCTTGGTCACAGGGTACGGC. The translation is CASSLVTGYG. The complete CDR3 sequence is CASSLVTGYGYTF.